This T cell receptor (beta chain) came from a study of blood T cell repertoires in COVID-19. Across the study: Nucleic acid was either cDNA or gDNA, and it came from T cells, B-cell-depleted T cells, or PBMCs.

This CDR3 comprises 17 residues. The germline V gene encodes CDR1 MDHEN and CDR2 SYDVKM. After removal of 2 bases from V and 8 bases from J, the junction contained 12 bases not matched to a gene. Some clones are missing from TCRdb's copy, which holds only in-frame ones; the method was immunoSEQ multiplex PCR. The sample holds 200,000 to 250,000 clones, approximately 86% seen once. Sequences were obtained from PBMCs or T cells enriched from blood (not recorded which). The receptor was isolated from a woman in her forties or fifties with acute COVID-19. J is TRBJ2-1 and V is TRBV28, with 10 bases aligning to TRBD1. The CDR3: CASSLPASGQGLDEQFF. DNA of the CDR3: TGTGCCAGCAGTTTACCCGCGTCGGGACAGGGGCTTGATGAGCAGTTCTTC.